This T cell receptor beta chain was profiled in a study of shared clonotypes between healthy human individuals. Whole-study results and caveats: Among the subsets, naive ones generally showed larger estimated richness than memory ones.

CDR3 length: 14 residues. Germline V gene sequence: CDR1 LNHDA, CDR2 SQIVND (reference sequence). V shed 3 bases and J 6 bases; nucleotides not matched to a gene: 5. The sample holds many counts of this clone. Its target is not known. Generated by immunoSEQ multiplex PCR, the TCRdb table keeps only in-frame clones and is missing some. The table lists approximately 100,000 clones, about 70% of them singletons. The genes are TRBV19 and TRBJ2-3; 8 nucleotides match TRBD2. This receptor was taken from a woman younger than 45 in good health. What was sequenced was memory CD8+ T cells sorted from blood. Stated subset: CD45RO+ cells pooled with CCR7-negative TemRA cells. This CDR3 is CASSIGGEADTQYF. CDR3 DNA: TGTGCCAGTAGTATCGGGGGGGAAGCGGATACGCAGTATTTT. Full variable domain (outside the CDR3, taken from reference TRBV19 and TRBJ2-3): DGGITQSPKYLFRKEGQNVTLSCEQNLNHDAMYWYRQDPGQGLRLIYYSQIVNDFQKGDIAEGYSVSREKKESFPLTVTSAQKNPTAFYLCASSIGGEADTQYFGPGTRLTVL.